This T cell receptor (beta chain) was obtained from a study of early T cells in non-severe SARS-CoV-2 infection. CDR1 is LGHDT and CDR2 is YNNKEL in the germline V gene (reference sequence). The V end was cut by 4 bases, the J end by 1 base, with 8 bases between. The CDR3 loop spans 14 amino acids. TCRdb reprocessed the 5' RACE reads via MiXCR and lists one record per CDR3 protein. The sample contains 60,000 to 75,000 distinct CDR3 sequences, about 10% of which appear only once. The sequencing input was whole blood. This clonotype was sampled from an adult who was a healthcare worker with PCR-confirmed SARS-CoV-2 infection or an uninfected control (not recorded which). This sequence joins TRBV3-1 and TRBJ2-1, with a weak D call TRBD2 (6 bases). The CDR3 spells CASSPGTSYNEQFF. As DNA, the CDR3 is TGTGCCAGCAGCCCAGGGACTTCCTACAATGAGCAGTTCTTC.